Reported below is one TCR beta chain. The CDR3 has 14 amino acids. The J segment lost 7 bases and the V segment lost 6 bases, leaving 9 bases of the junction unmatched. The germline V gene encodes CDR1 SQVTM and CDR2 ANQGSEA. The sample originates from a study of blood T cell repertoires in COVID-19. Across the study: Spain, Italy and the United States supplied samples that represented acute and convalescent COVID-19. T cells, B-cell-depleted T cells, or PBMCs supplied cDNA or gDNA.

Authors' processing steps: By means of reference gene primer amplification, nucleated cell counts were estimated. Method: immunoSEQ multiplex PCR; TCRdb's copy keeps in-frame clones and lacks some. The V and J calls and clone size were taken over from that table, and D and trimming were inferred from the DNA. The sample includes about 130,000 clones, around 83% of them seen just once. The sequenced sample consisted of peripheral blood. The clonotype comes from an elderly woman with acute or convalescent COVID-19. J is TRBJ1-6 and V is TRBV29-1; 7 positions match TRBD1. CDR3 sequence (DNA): TGCAGCGTATTGATCGGACAGGTCAATTCACCCCTCCACTTT. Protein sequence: CSVLIGQVNSPLHF.